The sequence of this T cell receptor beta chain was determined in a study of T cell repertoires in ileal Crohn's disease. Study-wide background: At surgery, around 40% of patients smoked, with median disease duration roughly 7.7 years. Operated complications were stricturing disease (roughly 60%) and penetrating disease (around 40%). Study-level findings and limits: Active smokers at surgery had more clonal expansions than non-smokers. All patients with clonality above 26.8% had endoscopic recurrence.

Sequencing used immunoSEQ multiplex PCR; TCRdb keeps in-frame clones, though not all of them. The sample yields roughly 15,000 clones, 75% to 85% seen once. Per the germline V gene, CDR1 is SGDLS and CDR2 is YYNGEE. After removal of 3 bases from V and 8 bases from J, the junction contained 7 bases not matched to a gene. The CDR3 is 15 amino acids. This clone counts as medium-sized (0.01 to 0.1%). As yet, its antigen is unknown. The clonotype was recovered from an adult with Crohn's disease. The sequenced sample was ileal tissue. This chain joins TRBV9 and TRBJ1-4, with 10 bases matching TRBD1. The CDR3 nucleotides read TGTGCCAGCAGCGGGGGGACAGGGGTTAGCGAAAAACTGTTTTTT. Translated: CASSGGTGVSEKLFF.